This paragraph covers one T cell receptor (beta chain) sequence. Its antigen is currently not known. Base qualities are not provided; no much larger clone lies one nucleotide away. The data are from a study of shared clonotypes between healthy human individuals (TCRdb year 2020). Background for the entire study: A few men and two women, aged 18 to 49 years, made up the cohort. For each donor, CD4 naive and CD4 memory were each run on three plates, CD8 naive on two plates, and CD8 memory on one plate. The study deeply sequenced blood TCR repertoires of several healthy adults to estimate repertoire size and the extent of clonotype sharing between individuals. Libraries were prepared and TCR repertoires were sequenced by different laboratories using diverse techniques, in order to increase sequencing depth and limit assay-specific biases. Leukapheresis yielded between about 0.85 and 10 billion PBMCs per donor. What the work shows at the level of the full study, not this receptor alone: Naive subsets generally had larger estimated clonotype richness than memory subsets. Sampling was restricted to blood, and TCR repertoires in tissue are likely to differ from TCR repertoires in blood. When a handful of donors were compared, the shared fraction of clonotypes was around 5% for naive CD4, less than 4% for naive CD8, about 2.5% for memory CD4, and approximately 0.4% for memory CD8. Even with the large sequencing depth, rarefaction of the sorted-subset datasets indicated that sequencing was incomplete. Based on pairwise subsampling, the degree of clonotype sharing among donors was expected to be affected by sequencing depth. Higher generation probabilities were observed for clonotypes shared by all four sorted-subset donors than for non-shared clonotypes. Because the study included a small number of donors, the genetic and exposure-history diversity represented was limited.

Using the deep immunoSEQ assay, TCR CDR3 regions were amplified from genomic DNA by multiplex PCR. Extracted genomic DNA from each cell subset was spread evenly across all wells of several immunoSEQ 96-well plates, with each plate serving as a replicate. For sorted subsets, each replicate PCR was loaded with 200 ng genomic DNA, equivalent to about 30,000 T cell genomes. The purified libraries were quantified using a Qubit 3.0 fluorometer, sized with a Bioanalyzer 2100, and then quantified again using the KAPA Library Quantification kit. Every immunoSEQ 96-well plate was sequenced on a dedicated single-read 150-cycle Illumina NextSeq 550 flow cell. Per the source publication's procedure: Because the immunoSEQ output held only junctional sequences and lacked quality scores, the filtering could not match the filtering applied to full-length reads. To assign V/J genes and CDR3, sequences were annotated against IMGT germline references using PyIR, a Python wrapper for IgBLAST v1.9. Reads were removed for weak V/J assignments (E-value above 1e-6), missing CDR3, stop codons, out-of-frame junctions, or ambiguous translated residues. A V3J clonotype was defined by an identical inferred V gene, J gene, and CDR3 amino acid sequence. Percentage overlap between repertoires was calculated by dividing the number of shared unique clonotypes by the size of the smaller repertoire. RTK rarefaction, the Chao1 estimator, and Recon v2.1 estimates of unobserved clonotypes were used to assess repertoire richness. Generation probabilities were computed with OLGA for all TCRbeta clonotypes obtained by the gDNA method from several donors. Imported from immuneACCESS, the table was reduced by TCRdb to in-frame sequences with V and J called. These copies leave out some clones; in studies compared against another copy, an unresolved V gene accounts for under half, and the cause of the remainder is not known. The V and J calls and clone size come from that table; D and trimming were worked out from the DNA. The sample contains some 2,500,000 clones, approximately 90% of them found a single time. The ten largest clones take up 0.37% of the sample.

From its cysteine to its phenylalanine, the CDR3 spans 15 amino acids. The kept DNA is CDR3 alone, 45 bases in frame from the first base. The junction carries 14 bases between V and J, which are trimmed by 4 bases and 1 base respectively. Donors were healthy HIV-negative adults with no recently reported acute infections or vaccinations. All donors were Caucasian adults living in Nashville, Tennessee, USA. Magnetic negative selection was used to enrich CD4+ T cells, after which naive cells were positively selected on CD45RA and the negative fraction became the memory subset. Blood was collected by leukapheresis, and PBMCs were isolated by Ficoll-Histopaque density gradient centrifugation and then cryopreserved in liquid nitrogen vapor phase. Analytical flow cytometry was used to check the purity and quantity of every magnetically sorted T cell population. Each sorted fraction had its genomic DNA isolated and then quantified by UV absorbance on a Nanodrop 2000c.

This TCR came from a man between 18 and 35 years old in good health. Some clones in this sample may be carry-over from other donors' samples. The V gene is TRBV5-3 and the J gene is TRBJ1-1; no confident D gene assignment can be made. TRBV5-3 is an open reading frame, and its role is uncertain. The sequencing input was naive CD4+ T cells from PBMCs. The sample's cell subset or site label is to be understood as: CD45RA+ positively selected. CDR3 reads: CARSPMGKRNTEAFF. The nucleotide sequence reads TGTGCCAGAAGCCCCATGGGTAAGCGGAACACTGAAGCTTTCTTT.